These 5 T cell receptor beta chains share one sample of origin, sequenced in a study of blood T cell repertoires in COVID-19. Assay: immunoSEQ multiplex PCR; the TCRdb copy retains only in-frame clones and omits some. The table shows approximately 230,000 clones, with around nine tenths occurring only once. The sequencing sample was made of PBMCs or T cells enriched from blood (not recorded which). Every receptor here comes from a woman aged 18 to 35 who had recovered from COVID-19.

With respect to this clone: Mismatch with germline at one junction end may stem from a read error. This sequence joins TRBV7-7 and TRBJ2-3; 10 bases are a match to TRBD2. The germline gives CDR1 SSHAT, CDR2 FNYEAQ (reference sequence). CDR3 length: 15 residues. CDR3 amino acids: CASSLSGRAADTQYF. For the CDR3, the DNA is TGTGCTAGCAGCTTAAGCGGGAGGGCGGCAGATACGCAGTATTTT. Full variable domain (rest looked up from reference TRBV7-7 and TRBJ2-3): GAGVSQSPRYKVTKRGQDVTLRCDPISSHATLYWYQQALGQGPEFLTYFNYEAQPDKSGLPSDRFSAERPEGSISTLTIQRTEQRDSAMYRCASSLSGRAADTQYFGPGTRLTVL.

This chain connects TRBV11-3 to TRBJ1-1; D not certain. The CDR3 is 12 amino acids. Germline CDR1 is SGHNT and CDR2 is YENEEA. Deletions cut 5 bases from V and 4 bases from J, with 8 bases between. Here the CDR3 reads CASSPRFTEAFF. CDR3 nucleotides: TGTGCCAGCAGCCCACGGTTCACTGAAGCTTTCTTT.

The V call is TRBV12-3 or TRBV12-4, the J call TRBJ1-1; D gene uncertain. V lost 8 bases and J lost 1, with 8 bases in between. The CDR3 is 12 amino acids. The CDR3 sequence: CASSLWNTEAFF. CDR3 sequence (DNA): TGTGCCAGCTCACTATGGAACACTGAAGCTTTCTTT.

The CDR3 coding sequence is TGCGCCAGCAGCCAAGAGGGCGAAAAACTGTTTTTT. It codes for CASSQEGEKLFF. The chain carries TRBV4-1 and TRBJ1-4; D is ambiguous. There are 12 residues in the CDR3. V lost 0 bases to trimming and J lost 8 bases, with 4 bases between them. CDR1 MGHRA and CDR2 YSYEKL come from the germline V gene.

The chain has TRBV19 and TRBJ2-5; tentative D call: TRBD1 (6 bases). From germline, CDR1 is LNHDA and CDR2 SQIVND (reference sequence). With 6 bases removed from V and 4 bases from J, the gap between germline ends came to 15 bases. The CDR3 consists of 14 residues. CDR3 sequence: CASSPLGQVETQYF. CDR3 nucleotides: TGTGCCAGTAGCCCCTTGGGACAAGTAGAGACCCAGTACTTC.